This T cell receptor beta chain emerged from a study of T-cell memory formation after mild COVID-19. General study points: Among contracting clones, CD4+ were mainly CM/EM and CD8+ enriched in EMRA. There were some responding clones in pre-infection memory, which suggested that cross-reactive memory had joined.

This clonotype came up a few times. Its antigen is not identified. The germline V and J ends were trimmed by 5 bases and 4 bases, with 11 bases remaining between them. This CDR3 comprises 13 residues. Via MiXCR, TCRdb re-called the 5' RACE reads, giving one row per CDR3 protein. The profile shows fewer than 150,000 distinct CDR3 sequences, 22% of them singletons. This chain joins TRBV12-3 or TRBV12-4 and TRBJ1-2; D is ambiguous. The sample was PBMCs or a T cell subset sorted from them (not recorded which). This receptor was obtained from a man aged 18 to 29 who had mild COVID-19 (a few samples of this study predate the infection). Cell type and time point are not known. CDR3 loop: CASSPSSFYGYTF. The DNA of the CDR3 is TGTGCCAGCAGTCCCTCGAGCTTCTATGGCTACACCTTC.